These 2 T cell receptor beta chains share one sample of origin, sequenced in a study of T cell responses to AZD1222 COVID-19 vaccine. Profiled with immunoSEQ multiplex PCR; TCRdb holds only in-frame clones, not every one. Among 150,000 to 200,000 clones listed, 90% to 95% were seen once. Sequenced material: peripheral blood, taken on day 0 of AZD1222 vaccination. The receptors stem from an adult in good health.

The J gene is TRBJ1-1, the V gene TRBV5-1; 7 bases are a match to TRBD1. The trim removed 4 bases at V and 1 base at J, leaving 4 bases unmatched. The CDR3 covers 14 residues. CDR1 is SGHRS, CDR2 YFSETQ, per germline. CDR3 sequence reads: CASSGTDSNTEAFF. CDR3 nucleotide sequence: TGCGCCAGCAGCGGGACAGATTCGAACACTGAAGCTTTCTTT. The full variable domain, with the rest looked up from reference TRBV5-1 and TRBJ1-1, is KAGVTQTPRYLIKTRGQQVTLSCSPISGHRSVSWYQQTPGQGLQFLFEYFSETQRNKGNFPGRFSGRQFSNSRSEMNVSTLELGDSALYLCASSGTDSNTEAFFGQGTRLTVV.

The chain has TRBV5-1 and TRBJ2-7; D unclear. Per germline, CDR1 SGHRS and CDR2 YFSETQ. The CDR3 loop spans 15 amino acids. Trimming took off 1 base at V and 0 bases at J, with 11 bases between the two ends. The CDR3 is CASSLKDLSSYEQYF. CDR3 coding DNA: TGCGCCAGCAGCTTGAAAGACCTGAGCTCCTACGAGCAGTACTTC.